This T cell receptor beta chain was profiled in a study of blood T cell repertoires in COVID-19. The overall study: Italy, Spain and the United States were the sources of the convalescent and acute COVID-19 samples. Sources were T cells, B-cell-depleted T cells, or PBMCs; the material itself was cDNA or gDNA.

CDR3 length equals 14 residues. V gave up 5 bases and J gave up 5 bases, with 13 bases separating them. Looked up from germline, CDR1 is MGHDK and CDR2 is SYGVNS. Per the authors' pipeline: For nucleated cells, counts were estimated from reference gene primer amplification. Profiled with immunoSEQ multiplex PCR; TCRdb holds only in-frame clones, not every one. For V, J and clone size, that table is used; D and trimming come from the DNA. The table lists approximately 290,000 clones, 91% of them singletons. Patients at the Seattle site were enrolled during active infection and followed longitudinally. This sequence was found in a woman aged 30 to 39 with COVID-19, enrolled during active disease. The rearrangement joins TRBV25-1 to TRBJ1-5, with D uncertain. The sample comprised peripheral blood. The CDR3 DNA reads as TGTGCCAGCAGTAGCGGGGTAGGGTATCAGCCCCAGCATTTT. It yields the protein CASSSGVGYQPQHF. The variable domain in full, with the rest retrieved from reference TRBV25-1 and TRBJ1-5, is EADIYQTPRYLVIGTGKKITLECSQTMGHDKMYWYQQDPGMELHLIHYSYGVNSTEKGDLSSESTVSRIRTEHFPLTLESARPSHTSQYLCASSSGVGYQPQHFGDGTRLSIL.